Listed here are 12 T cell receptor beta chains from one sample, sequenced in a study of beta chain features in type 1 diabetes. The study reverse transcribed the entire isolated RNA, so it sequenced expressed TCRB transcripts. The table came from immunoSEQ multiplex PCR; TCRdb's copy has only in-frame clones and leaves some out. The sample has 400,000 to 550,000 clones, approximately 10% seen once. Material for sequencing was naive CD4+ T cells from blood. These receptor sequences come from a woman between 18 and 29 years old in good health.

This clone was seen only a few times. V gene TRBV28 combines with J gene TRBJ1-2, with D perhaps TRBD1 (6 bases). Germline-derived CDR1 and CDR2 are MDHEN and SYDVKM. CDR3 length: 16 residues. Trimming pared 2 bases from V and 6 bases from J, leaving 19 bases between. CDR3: CASSLIGQPSTNGYTF. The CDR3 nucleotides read TGTGCCAGCAGTTTAATCGGACAGCCGTCAACTAATGGCTACACCTTC.

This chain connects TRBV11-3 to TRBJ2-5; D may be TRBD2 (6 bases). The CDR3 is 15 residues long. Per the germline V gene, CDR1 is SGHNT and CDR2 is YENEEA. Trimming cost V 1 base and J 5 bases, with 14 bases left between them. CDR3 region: CASSLGLVSIETQYF. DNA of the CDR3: TGTGCCAGCAGCTTAGGACTAGTATCAATCGAGACCCAGTACTTC.

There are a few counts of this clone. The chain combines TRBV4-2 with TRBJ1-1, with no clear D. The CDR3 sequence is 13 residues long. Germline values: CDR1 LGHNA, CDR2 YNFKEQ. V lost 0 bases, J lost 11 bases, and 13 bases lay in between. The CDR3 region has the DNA TGTGCCAGCAGCCAAGAGTCTGACCGGTACGCTTTCTTT. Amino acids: CASSQESDRYAFF.

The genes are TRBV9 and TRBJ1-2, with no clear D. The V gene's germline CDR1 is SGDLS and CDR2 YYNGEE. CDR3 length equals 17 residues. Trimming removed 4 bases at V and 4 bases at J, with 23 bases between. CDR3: CASSPGLNDRLAYGYTF. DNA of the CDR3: TGTGCCAGCAGCCCAGGACTGAACGATCGGCTCGCCTATGGCTACACCTTC. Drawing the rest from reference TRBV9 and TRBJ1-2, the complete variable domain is DSGVTQTPKHLITATGQRVTLRCSPRSGDLSVYWYQQSLDQGLQFLIQYYNGEERAKGNILERFSAQQFPDLHSELNLSSLELGDSALYFCASSPGLNDRLAYGYTFGSGTRLTVV.

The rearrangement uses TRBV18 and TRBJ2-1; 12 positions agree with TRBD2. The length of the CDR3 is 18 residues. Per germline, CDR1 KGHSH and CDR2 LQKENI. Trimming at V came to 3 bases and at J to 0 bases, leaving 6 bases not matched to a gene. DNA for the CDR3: TGTGCCAGCTCACCGGCTGGACTAGCGGGAAGCTCCTACAATGAGCAGTTCTTC. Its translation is CASSPAGLAGSSYNEQFF.

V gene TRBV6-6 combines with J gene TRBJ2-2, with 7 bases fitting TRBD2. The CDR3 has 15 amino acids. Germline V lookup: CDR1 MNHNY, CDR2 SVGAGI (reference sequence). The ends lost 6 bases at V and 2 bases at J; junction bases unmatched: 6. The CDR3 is CASSGGSSNTGELFF. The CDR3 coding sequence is TGTGCCAGCAGCGGCGGGAGTAGTAACACCGGGGAGCTGTTTTTT.

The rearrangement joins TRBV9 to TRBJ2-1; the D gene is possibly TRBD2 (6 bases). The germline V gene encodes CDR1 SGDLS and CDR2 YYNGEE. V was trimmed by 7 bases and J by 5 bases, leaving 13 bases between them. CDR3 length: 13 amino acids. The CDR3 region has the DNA TGTGCCAGCGGTCGGACTACCAACAATGAGCAGTTCTTC. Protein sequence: CASGRTTNNEQFF. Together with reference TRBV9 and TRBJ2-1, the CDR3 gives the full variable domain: DSGVTQTPKHLITATGQRVTLRCSPRSGDLSVYWYQQSLDQGLQFLIQYYNGEERAKGNILERFSAQQFPDLHSELNLSSLELGDSALYFCASGRTTNNEQFFGPGTRLTVL.

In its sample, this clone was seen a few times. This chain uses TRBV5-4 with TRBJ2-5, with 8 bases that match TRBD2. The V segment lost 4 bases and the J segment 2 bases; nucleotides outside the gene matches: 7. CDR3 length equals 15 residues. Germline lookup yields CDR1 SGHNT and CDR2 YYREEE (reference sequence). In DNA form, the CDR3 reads TGTGCCAGCAGCCCCCGGCGGGGGGCACAAGAGACCCAGTACTTC. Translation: CASSPRRGAQETQYF.

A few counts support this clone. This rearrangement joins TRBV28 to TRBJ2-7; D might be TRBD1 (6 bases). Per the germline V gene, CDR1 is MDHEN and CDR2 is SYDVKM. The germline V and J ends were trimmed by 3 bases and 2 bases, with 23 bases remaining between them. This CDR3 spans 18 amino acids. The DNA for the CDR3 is TGTGCCAGCAGTTTTAGTCCTCGGTCGCGACAGGTTACCTACGAGCAGTACTTC. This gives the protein CASSFSPRSRQVTYEQYF.

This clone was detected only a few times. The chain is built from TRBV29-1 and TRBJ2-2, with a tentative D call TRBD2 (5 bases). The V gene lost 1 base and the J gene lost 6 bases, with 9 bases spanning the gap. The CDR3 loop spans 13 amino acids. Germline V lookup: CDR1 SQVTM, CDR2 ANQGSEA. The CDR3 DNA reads TGCAGCGTTGAAGTTCGGGGATCCGGGGAGCTGTTTTTT. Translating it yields CSVEVRGSGELFF.

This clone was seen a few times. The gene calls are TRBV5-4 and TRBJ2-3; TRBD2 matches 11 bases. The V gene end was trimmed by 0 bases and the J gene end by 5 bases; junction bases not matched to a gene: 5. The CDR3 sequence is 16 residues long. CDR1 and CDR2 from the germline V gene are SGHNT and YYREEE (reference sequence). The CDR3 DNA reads TGTGCCAGCAGCTTGGCTAGCGGGAGGATGGTAGATACGCAGTATTTT. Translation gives CASSLASGRMVDTQYF.

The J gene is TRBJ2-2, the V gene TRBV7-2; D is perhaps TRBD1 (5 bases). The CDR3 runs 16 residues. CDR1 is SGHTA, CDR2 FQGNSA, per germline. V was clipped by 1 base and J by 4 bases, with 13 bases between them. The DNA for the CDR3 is TGTGCCAGCAGCTTAGGGGGCAGGGCGAGCACCGGGGAGCTGTTTTTT. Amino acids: CASSLGGRASTGELFF.